What follows are 32 T cell receptor beta chains derived from one specimen sequenced in a study of control samples from healthy donors and cancer patients. Data came from immunoSEQ multiplex PCR; TCRdb stores just in-frame clones and leaves some out. The repertoire has 100,000 to 150,000 clones, roughly 90% of them found once; the top ten carry roughly 8.8%. Sample: blood. All receptors come from a man aged 18 to 29 in good health.

This chain links TRBV6-1 with TRBJ1-2, with no clear D. The ends were cut back, 2 bases at V and 3 bases at J, with 4 bases in the middle. There are 12 residues in the CDR3. Germline V CDR1 and CDR2: MNHNS, SASEGT. CDR3 DNA sequence: TGTGCCAGCAGTGAACAGTACTATGGCTACACCTTC. Its protein is CASSEQYYGYTF.

This chain links TRBV3-1 (or the pseudogene TRBV3-2) with TRBJ2-2; 7 positions agree with TRBD1. CDR1 is LGHDT and CDR2 is YNNKEL in the germline V gene (reference sequence). V lost 4 bases to trimming and J lost 1 base; unmatched junction nucleotides: 3. This CDR3 is built from 15 residues. The CDR3 coding sequence is TGTGCCAGCAGCCCCCGGGACAGGAACACCGGGGAGCTGTTTTTT. This gives the protein CASSPRDRNTGELFF.

The chain links TRBV7-9 to TRBJ1-1; D perhaps matches TRBD1 (5 bases). Germline values: CDR1 SEHNR, CDR2 FQNEAQ (reference sequence). CDR3 length: 12 residues. The V gene lost 5 bases and the J gene lost 10 bases, with 14 bases spanning the gap. The CDR3 DNA reads as TGTGCCAGCAGCGAGGGGACGCGGGGAGCTTTCTTT. Protein product: CASSEGTRGAFF.

The chain employs TRBV19 and TRBJ1-5; 7 nucleotides align to TRBD1. Trimming cost V 6 bases and J 6 bases; bases outside gene matches: 8. The CDR3 is 14 residues long. The germline CDR1 and CDR2 sequences are LNHDA and SQIVND (reference sequence). The CDR3 loop is CASRRQGWGQPQHF. DNA for the CDR3: TGTGCCAGTAGGAGACAGGGATGGGGTCAGCCCCAGCATTTT.

The chain carries TRBV19 and TRBJ1-5, with 7 bases that match TRBD1. CDR1 is LNHDA and CDR2 is SQIVND in the germline V gene (reference sequence). V trimming: 7 bases; J trimming: 11 bases; junction bases outside the gene matches: 11. The CDR3 is 13 residues long. CDR3 region: CASTLDRVGAQHF. The CDR3 coding sequence is TGTGCCAGTACGCTTGACAGGGTCGGGGCCCAGCATTTT.

The gene calls are TRBV29-1 and TRBJ1-3; 7 bases map to TRBD1. Trimming at V came to 5 bases and at J to 3 bases, leaving 4 bases not matched to a gene. The CDR3 sequence is 13 residues long. Looked up from germline, CDR1 is SQVTM and CDR2 is ANQGSEA. The CDR3 nucleotides read TGCAGCGTTCCCGGGACAGTTGGAAACACCATATATTTT. It yields the protein CSVPGTVGNTIYF.

The V and J genes are TRBV9 and TRBJ2-2; D may match TRBD1 or TRBD2 (5 bases each). CDR1 is SGDLS, CDR2 YYNGEE, per germline. The CDR3 runs to 18 residues. The ends were cut back, 4 bases at V and 4 bases at J, with 23 bases in the middle. In DNA form, the CDR3 reads TGTGCCAGCAGCCCACCAAATACTGGGGACCCGGTCACCGGGGAGCTGTTTTTT. Its protein product is CASSPPNTGDPVTGELFF.

On this clone itself: Distinct nucleotide sequences in the sample also encode this CDR3. V gene TRBV7-9 combines with J gene TRBJ1-1; maybe TRBD1 (5 bases). This CDR3 spans 13 amino acids. CDR1 is SEHNR, CDR2 FQNEAQ, per germline (reference sequence). Trimming left V 2 bases short and J 1 base short, with 5 bases between. The CDR3 reads CASSLQGNTEAFF. The CDR3 nucleotides read TGTGCCAGCAGCTTACAGGGGAACACTGAAGCTTTCTTT.

This clone is a singleton in its sample. The chain joins TRBV27 to TRBJ2-1; tentative D call: TRBD1 (5 bases). The CDR3 runs to 15 residues. The V and J ends lost 9 bases and 3 bases respectively, with 18 bases between them. The germline CDR1 and CDR2 sequences are MNHEY and SMNVEV (reference sequence). In nucleotides, the CDR3 is TGTGCCAGTCGGTGGGGCGAAACAGGCTACAATGAGCAGTTCTTC. This sequence encodes CASRWGETGYNEQFF.

This clone was counted a single time. The CDR3 region is CASSIQAFSNQPQHF. In nucleotides, the CDR3 is TGTGCCAGCAGCATACAGGCTTTTAGCAATCAGCCCCAGCATTTT. This rearrangement joins TRBV6-5 to TRBJ1-5; tentative D call: TRBD1 (5 bases). Germline values: CDR1 MNHEY, CDR2 SVGAGI. The CDR3 covers 15 residues. The V gene lost 6 bases and the J gene lost 0 bases, with 12 bases spanning the gap.

V gene TRBV11-2 combines with J gene TRBJ2-5; 11 bases match TRBD2. Germline V gene lookup returns CDR1 SGHAT and CDR2 FQNNGV. The CDR3 totals 16 residues. Trimming at V came to 7 bases and at J to 3 bases, leaving 10 bases not matched to a gene. The CDR3 DNA reads TGTGCCAGCACCCTAAATAGCGGGGGGGCCAAAGAGACCCAGTACTTC. Residues: CASTLNSGGAKETQYF.

This clone was seen a handful of times. The rearrangement uses TRBV29-1 and TRBJ2-3; D is perhaps TRBD1 or TRBD2 (6 bases each). V gave up 0 bases and J gave up 5 bases, with 12 bases separating them. CDR3 length: 14 residues. Germline V gene lookup returns CDR1 SQVTM and CDR2 ANQGSEA. The CDR3 is CSVEDPEGGDTQYF. DNA for the CDR3: TGCAGCGTTGAAGATCCAGAGGGGGGAGATACGCAGTATTTT.

The chain recombines TRBV30 with TRBJ1-2; D unresolved. Germline values: CDR1 GTSNPN, CDR2 SVGIG (reference sequence). Deletions cut 1 base from V and 7 bases from J, with 7 bases between. This CDR3 is 11 amino acids long. In DNA form, the CDR3 reads TGTGCCTGGAGTGAGCCAGGTGGCTACACCTTC. Protein product: CAWSEPGGYTF.

The V gene is TRBV7-9, the J gene TRBJ1-2; D remains unclear. Per germline, CDR1 SEHNR and CDR2 FQNEAQ (reference sequence). This CDR3 is built from 14 residues. With 1 base removed from V and 8 bases from J, the gap between germline ends came to 14 bases. The chain's CDR3 is CASSLEAGSDGYTF. CDR3 coding DNA: TGTGCCAGCAGCTTAGAGGCCGGATCGGACGGCTACACCTTC.

The chain carries TRBV15 and TRBJ1-5, with 7 bases that match TRBD1. CDR3 length: 14 amino acids. Germline assignment: CDR1 LNHNV and CDR2 YYDKDF (reference sequence). The V segment lost 1 base and the J segment 4 bases; nucleotides outside the gene matches: 1. CDR3: CATSRARGNQPQHF. The CDR3 region has the DNA TGTGCCACCAGCAGAGCCAGGGGGAATCAGCCCCAGCATTTT. Based on the CDR3 plus reference TRBV15 and TRBJ1-5, the full variable domain is DAMVIQNPRYQVTQFGKPVTLSCSQTLNHNVMYWYQQKSSQAPKLLFHYYDKDFNNEADTPDNFQSRRPNTSFCFLDIRSPGLGDTAMYLCATSRARGNQPQHFGDGTRLSIL.

The chain is built from TRBV6-6 and TRBJ1-5; D possibly corresponds to TRBD1 (6 bases). Per germline, CDR1 MNHNY and CDR2 SVGAGI (reference sequence). The CDR3 is made up of 13 amino acids. The ends were cut back, 5 bases at V and 8 bases at J, with 13 bases in the middle. This CDR3 is CASSRWDMEPQHF. For the CDR3, the DNA is TGTGCCAGCAGTCGATGGGACATGGAGCCCCAGCATTTT.

The J gene is TRBJ1-1, the V gene TRBV27; D gene unclear. CDR1 is MNHEY, CDR2 SMNVEV, per germline (reference sequence). V lost 5 bases, J lost 0 bases, and 10 bases lay in between. The CDR3 sequence is 14 residues long. For the CDR3, the DNA is TGTGCCAGCAGTGAGGACGGACTGAACACTGAAGCTTTCTTT. Amino acids: CASSEDGLNTEAFF.

The chain is built from TRBV7-9 and TRBJ1-4; maybe TRBD1 (5 bases). The germline gives CDR1 SEHNR, CDR2 FQNEAQ (reference sequence). Trimming took 10 bases from V and 8 from J, leaving 14 bases between them. The CDR3 is made up of 12 amino acids. The CDR3 reads CATGQLGEKLFF. Here the CDR3 DNA reads TGTGCCACAGGACAACTAGGGGAAAAACTGTTTTTT. Variable domain in full (rest from reference TRBV7-9 and TRBJ1-4): DTGVSQNPRHKITKRGQNVTFRCDPISEHNRLYWYRQTLGQGPEFLTYFQNEAQLEKSRLLSDRFSAERPKGSFSTLEIQRTEQGDSAMYLCATGQLGEKLFFGSGTQLSVL.

The rearrangement joins TRBV6-4 to TRBJ2-1; the match to TRBD2 covers 9 bases. From germline, CDR1 is MRHNA and CDR2 SNTAGT. The trim removed 0 bases at V and 5 bases at J, leaving 5 bases unmatched. This CDR3 is built from 16 residues. The CDR3 bases are TGTGCCAGCAGTGACTCCTCTAGCGGGGAGCACAATGAGCAGTTCTTC. It codes for CASSDSSSGEHNEQFF.

The chain is built from TRBV6-5 and TRBJ2-2; D not resolved. The CDR3 covers 13 residues. Trimming took 8 bases from V and 0 from J, leaving 7 bases between them. Germline V gives CDR1 MNHEY, CDR2 SVGAGI. Here the CDR3 DNA reads TGTGCCAGCCACGGTACGAACACCGGGGAGCTGTTTTTT. It yields the protein CASHGTNTGELFF.

The rearrangement joins TRBV10-2 to TRBJ2-2; 8 bases map to TRBD2. This CDR3 is built from 14 residues. The germline gives CDR1 WSHSY, CDR2 SAAADI. Trimming took 6 bases from V and 6 from J; bases not matched to a gene: 6. The DNA of the CDR3 is TGCGCCAGCAGAGCGGGGGTGGGACCCGGGGAGCTGTTTTTT. It codes for CASRAGVGPGELFF.

The rearrangement links TRBV6-5 to TRBJ2-1; no reliable D call. Germline loops: CDR1 MNHEY, CDR2 SVGAGI. The CDR3 consists of 12 residues. V lost 7 bases, J lost 4 bases, and 8 bases lay in between. Written as DNA, the CDR3 is TGTGCCAGCAAGACAAATTACAATGAGCAGTTCTTC. Its protein product is CASKTNYNEQFF.

This chain joins TRBV5-1 and TRBJ1-1, with no clear D. V lost 0 bases to trimming and J lost 2 bases, with 5 bases between them. The CDR3 extends over 13 amino acids. In germline, CDR1 is SGHRS, CDR2 YFSETQ. CDR3 nucleotide sequence: TGCGCCAGCAGCTTGGAAAGAAACACTGAAGCTTTCTTT. It encodes CASSLERNTEAFF.

The rearrangement links TRBV6-5 to TRBJ2-7, with D uncertain. CDR3 size: 16 residues. V lost 1 base, J lost 3 bases, and 16 bases lay in between. Germline lookup yields CDR1 MNHEY and CDR2 SVGAGI. CDR3 sequence (DNA): TGTGCCAGCAGTTACTTGGCTGAAGGGTTCAGCTACGAGCAGTACTTC. This gives the protein CASSYLAEGFSYEQYF.

The V gene is TRBV4-1, the J gene TRBJ2-7; D gene ambiguous. Trimming left V 1 base short and J 2 bases short, with 12 bases between. Looked up from germline, CDR1 is MGHRA and CDR2 is YSYEKL. The CDR3 has 15 residues. This CDR3 reads CASSQVSDSPYEQYF. DNA of the CDR3: TGCGCCAGCAGCCAAGTGTCAGATTCCCCCTACGAGCAGTACTTC.

The chain employs TRBV19 and TRBJ1-3; 10 bases fit TRBD1. Germline CDR1 is LNHDA and CDR2 is SQIVND (reference sequence). Trimming took 5 bases from V and 7 from J; bases not matched to a gene: 5. The CDR3 is made up of 14 amino acids. This chain's CDR3 is CASSRQGARNTIYF. The CDR3 DNA is TGTGCCAGTAGTCGACAGGGGGCGCGGAACACCATATATTTT.

CDR3 bases: TGCGCCAGCAGCCCTGGGTGGGGCACTGAAGCTTTCTTT. Translated: CASSPGWGTEAFF. The rearrangement uses TRBV4-1 and TRBJ1-1; no clear D gene. This CDR3 spans 13 amino acids. The ends were cut back, 4 bases at V and 4 bases at J, with 10 bases in the middle. The germline V gene encodes CDR1 MGHRA and CDR2 YSYEKL.

The V and J genes are TRBV7-2 and TRBJ1-5, with D hard to call. CDR1 is SGHTA and CDR2 is FQGNSA in the germline V gene. The CDR3 is 16 amino acids. V lost 1 base and J lost 3, with 13 bases in between. CDR3 coding DNA: TGTGCCAGCAGCTTAGAATATGGTGGCACCAATCAGCCCCAGCATTTT. Its protein product is CASSLEYGGTNQPQHF.

The chain employs TRBV12-3 or TRBV12-4 and TRBJ2-7; D is unresolved. Trimming cost V 2 bases and J 1 base, with 6 bases left between them. The CDR3 is 13 residues long. CDR3 coding DNA: TGTGCCAGCAGTTTACAGGTTTCCTACGAGCAGTACTTC. Translated, it gives CASSLQVSYEQYF.

V and J are TRBV9 and TRBJ1-2, with 7 bases lining up with TRBD1. J was trimmed by 10 bases and V by 4 bases; bases with no gene match: 13. This CDR3 has 14 amino acids. Germline V gives CDR1 SGDLS, CDR2 YYNGEE. CDR3 coding DNA: TGTGCCAGCAGCCTTTTTCCTCTCGGGACAGACTACACCTTC. Its translation is CASSLFPLGTDYTF.

The chain uses TRBV2 and TRBJ1-6; D perhaps matches TRBD1 (5 bases). V was shortened by 6 bases and J by 6 bases, with 15 bases between the two germline ends. Germline-derived CDR1 and CDR2 are SNHLY and FYNNEI. This CDR3 region has 15 residues. Here the CDR3 reads CASRGTGRGNSPLHF. CDR3 DNA sequence: TGTGCCAGCAGGGGGACCGGAAGAGGTAATTCACCCCTCCACTTT.

The CDR3 here is CAWSVWGQLNEKLFF. Written as DNA, the CDR3 is TGTGCCTGGAGTGTTTGGGGACAGCTTAATGAAAAACTGTTTTTT. This chain links TRBV30 with TRBJ1-4, with 7 bases fitting TRBD1. The CDR3 extends over 15 amino acids. Per germline, CDR1 GTSNPN and CDR2 SVGIG (reference sequence). V was pared by 0 bases and J by 4 bases, with 5 bases of the junction left unmatched. Combining the CDR3 with reference TRBV30 and TRBJ1-4 gives the whole variable domain SQTIHQWPATLVQPVGSPLSLECTVEGTSNPNLYWYRQAAGRGLQLLFYSVGIGQISSEVPQNLSASRPQDRQFILSSKKLLLSDSGFYLCAWSVWGQLNEKLFFGSGTQLSVL.